Below, 25 T cell receptor beta chains from the same sample are listed, as sequenced in a study of blood T cell repertoires in COVID-19. Only in-frame clones appear in the TCRdb table, and some are missing; sequencing was by immunoSEQ multiplex PCR. The sample holds approximately 250,000 clones, about 85% seen once. Sequenced input: peripheral blood. All receptors derive from a man in his 60s with acute or convalescent COVID-19.

The V gene is TRBV29-1, the J gene TRBJ2-3; 9 nucleotides match TRBD2. V shed 6 bases, J shed 6 bases, and the junction held 4 bases outside the gene matches. The CDR3 sequence is 12 residues long. Germline assignment: CDR1 SQVTM and CDR2 ANQGSEA. Here the CDR3 DNA reads TGCAGCGTCCACAGCGGGGGGGATACGCAGTATTTT. It encodes CSVHSGGDTQYF.

V gene TRBV29-1 combines with J gene TRBJ2-1; 10 bases fit TRBD1. V lost 0 bases to trimming and J lost 7 bases; unmatched junction nucleotides: 6. CDR1 is SQVTM and CDR2 is ANQGSEA in the germline V gene. The CDR3 is made up of 15 amino acids. The CDR3 is CSVEEDRGISNEQFF. CDR3 in DNA: TGCAGCGTTGAAGAGGACAGGGGGATTTCGAATGAGCAGTTCTTC.

The sample holds one count of this clone. The rearrangement links TRBV27 to TRBJ2-1; D is perhaps TRBD2 (6 bases). Trimming cost V 4 bases and J 5 bases, with 18 bases left between them. CDR1 MNHEY and CDR2 SMNVEV come from the germline V gene (reference sequence). CDR3 length: 16 amino acids. CDR3 sequence reads: CASSSLSSAGNNEQFF. Written as DNA, the CDR3 is TGTGCCAGCAGTTCTTTATCATCGGCGGGGAACAATGAGCAGTTCTTC.

CDR3 sequence (DNA): TGTGCCAGCAGTTTTGGGACAGGGGGCTTCACTAGCTATGGCTACACCTTC. Translation: CASSFGTGGFTSYGYTF. The chain joins TRBV28 to TRBJ1-2; 12 bases are a match to TRBD1. V gave up 3 bases and J gave up 4 bases; unmatched junction bases: 9. The CDR3 spans 17 residues. Germline CDR1 and CDR2: MDHEN and SYDVKM.

The rearrangement joins TRBV2 to TRBJ1-2, with a possible D match to TRBD1 (5 bases). The CDR3 is made up of 14 amino acids. Trimming shortened V by 5 bases and J by 4 bases, and 14 bases separated the two germline ends. Germline CDR1 is SNHLY and CDR2 is FYNNEI. This CDR3 is CASSPTGGSYGYTF. The CDR3 DNA sequence: TGTGCCAGCAGTCCAACTGGGGGGAGCTATGGCTACACCTTC.

This rearrangement joins TRBV7-8 to TRBJ2-3; D may be TRBD2 (6 bases). The germline gives CDR1 SGHVS, CDR2 FQNEAQ. The CDR3 has 16 residues. With 2 bases removed from V and 1 base from J, the gap between germline ends came to 13 bases. The CDR3 DNA reads TGTGCCAGCAGCTTAACATCCAGCGGGCGCACAGATACGCAGTATTTT. This translates into CASSLTSSGRTDTQYF.

This rearrangement joins TRBV11-2 to TRBJ1-1; D not resolved. The CDR3 covers 14 residues. The V and J ends lost 5 bases and 2 bases respectively, with 12 bases between them. The germline CDR1 and CDR2 sequences are SGHAT and FQNNGV. CDR3 sequence: CASSLLRRNTEAFF. The CDR3 bases are TGTGCCAGCAGCCTACTCAGGCGAAACACTGAAGCTTTCTTT.

J is TRBJ2-5 and V is TRBV10-3; 12 bases agree with TRBD2. This CDR3 comprises 14 residues. Trimming removed 10 bases from V and 1 base from J; junction bases left unmatched: 4. The germline gives CDR1 ENHRY, CDR2 SYGVKD. The CDR3 reads CATRTSGVQETQYF. The CDR3 nucleotides are TGTGCCACCCGGACTAGCGGGGTCCAAGAGACCCAGTACTTC.

V and J are TRBV4-2 and TRBJ2-2; D might be TRBD1 (5 bases). V lost 1 base and J 1 base, leaving 13 bases between the germline ends. The CDR3 runs 17 residues. Germline lookup yields CDR1 LGHNA and CDR2 YNFKEQ. In DNA form, the CDR3 reads TGTGCCAGCAGCCAAGTAGCTGGCAGGGAGAACACCGGGGAGCTGTTTTTT. Its protein is CASSQVAGRENTGELFF.

The chain carries TRBV5-4 and TRBJ2-2; tentatively, D is TRBD2 (6 bases). CDR1 and CDR2 (germline): SGHNT, YYREEE (reference sequence). The CDR3 is made up of 15 amino acids. The V end lost 4 bases, the J end lost 3 bases, and 13 bases lay between the germline ends. The CDR3 DNA sequence: TGTGCCAGCAGCCCGGAGGGCCGATACACCGGGGAGCTGTTTTTT. It specifies CASSPEGRYTGELFF.

The chain has TRBV10-1 and TRBJ2-1; 8 nucleotides align to TRBD1. Germline V lookup: CDR1 WNHNN, CDR2 SYGVQD (reference sequence). The CDR3 has 15 amino acids. J was trimmed by 5 bases and V by 0 bases; bases with no gene match: 3. The CDR3: CASSESADRDNEQFF. DNA for the CDR3: TGCGCCAGCAGTGAGTCGGCGGACAGGGACAATGAGCAGTTCTTC.

The chain is built from TRBV9 and TRBJ2-7; TRBD1 matches 9 bases. The CDR3 totals 15 residues. V dropped 3 bases and J dropped 5; count of bases not matched to a gene: 9. Germline CDR1 SGDLS, CDR2 YYNGEE. The CDR3 here is CASSESGDRGDEQYF. The CDR3 DNA follows: TGTGCCAGCAGCGAAAGCGGAGACAGGGGGGACGAGCAGTACTTC. The entire variable domain, with the rest obtained from reference TRBV9 and TRBJ2-7, is as follows: DSGVTQTPKHLITATGQRVTLRCSPRSGDLSVYWYQQSLDQGLQFLIQYYNGEERAKGNILERFSAQQFPDLHSELNLSSLELGDSALYFCASSESGDRGDEQYFGPGTRLTVT.

This chain connects TRBV29-1 to TRBJ2-3; D is possibly TRBD2 (7 bases). Germline V lookup: CDR1 SQVTM, CDR2 ANQGSEA. V lost 2 bases, J lost 3 bases, and 12 bases lay in between. The CDR3 is made up of 14 amino acids. In nucleotides, the CDR3 is TGCAGCGTTGAAAAACAGGGAGGGACAGATACGCAGTATTTT. The encoded protein is CSVEKQGGTDTQYF.

This clone was seen a few times. This chain connects TRBV18 to TRBJ2-2; D call uncertain. The V and J ends lost 5 bases and 3 bases respectively, with 4 bases between them. Germline V gives CDR1 KGHSH, CDR2 LQKENI. The CDR3 is 12 amino acids. CDR3 DNA: TGTGCCAGCTCAAGCGACACCGGGGAGCTGTTTTTT. As protein: CASSSDTGELFF.

CDR3 in DNA: TGTGCCAGCAGTACCGGGACAGGGCTATACGAGCAGTACTTC. Residues: CASSTGTGLYEQYF. The chain is built from TRBV25-1 and TRBJ2-7, with 9 positions matching TRBD1. The CDR3 loop spans 14 amino acids. Germline V gives CDR1 MGHDK, CDR2 SYGVNS. Trimming removed 5 bases from V and 4 bases from J; junction bases left unmatched: 6.

The chain recombines TRBV3-1 (or the pseudogene TRBV3-2) with TRBJ2-1, with 9 bases that match TRBD2. This CDR3 has 15 residues. Germline values: CDR1 LGHDT, CDR2 YNNKEL (reference sequence). V lost 2 bases and J lost 4; bases outside the gene matches: 3. The DNA of the CDR3 is TGTGCCAGCAGCCAATTTAGCGGGGGTTACAATGAGCAGTTCTTC. Its translation: CASSQFSGGYNEQFF.

The chain recombines TRBV15 with TRBJ2-4, with 9 bases identical to TRBD1. Germline assignment: CDR1 LNHNV and CDR2 YYDKDF (reference sequence). This CDR3 has 18 amino acids. Unmatched junction bases numbered 14, after V lost 8 bases and J lost 0 bases. This CDR3 is CATGTGTGISLAKNIQYF. CDR3 in DNA: TGTGCCACCGGAACCGGGACAGGGATTTCCCTAGCCAAAAACATTCAGTACTTC.

The rearrangement joins TRBV12-3 or TRBV12-4 to TRBJ1-1; D gene ambiguous. This CDR3 region has 12 residues. The ends were cut back, 6 bases at V and 4 bases at J, with 9 bases in the middle. CDR3 nucleotides: TGTGCCAGCAGGGGCTTGGGCACTGAAGCTTTCTTT. Protein sequence: CASRGLGTEAFF.

The chain links TRBV18 to TRBJ2-5, with D uncertain. CDR1 is KGHSH and CDR2 is LQKENI in the germline V gene. The ends were cut back, 4 bases at V and 5 bases at J, with 14 bases in the middle. The CDR3 has 14 residues. CDR3 sequence (DNA): TGTGCCAGCTCACTGAACGAGGTCGGGGAGACCCAGTACTTC. Residues: CASSLNEVGETQYF.

This chain links TRBV18 with TRBJ2-3, with D possibly matching TRBD1 (5 bases). Trimming removed 2 bases at V and 2 bases at J, with 17 bases between. The germline V gene encodes CDR1 KGHSH and CDR2 LQKENI. The CDR3 consists of 17 residues. The CDR3: CASSPVLKKTDTDTQYF. For the CDR3, the DNA is TGTGCCAGCTCACCAGTCCTGAAAAAGACAGACACAGATACGCAGTATTTT.

The chain links TRBV3-1 (or the pseudogene TRBV3-2) to TRBJ2-5; 11 bases line up with TRBD2. Per germline, CDR1 LGHDT and CDR2 YNNKEL (reference sequence). Trimming at V came to 2 bases and at J to 1 base, leaving 3 bases not matched to a gene. The CDR3 has 16 residues. CDR3 bases: TGTGCCAGCAGCCAACGTCTAGCGGGGGGCCAAGAGACCCAGTACTTC. Amino acids: CASSQRLAGGQETQYF.

This clone was detected a few times. This chain links TRBV18 with TRBJ2-7; a weak D match, TRBD1 (6 bases). The germline V and J ends were trimmed by 4 bases and 3 bases, with 10 bases remaining between them. There are 13 residues in the CDR3. The germline V gene encodes CDR1 KGHSH and CDR2 LQKENI. The CDR3 is CASSRQDSYEQYF. The CDR3, as DNA: TGTGCCAGCTCACGACAGGATAGCTACGAGCAGTACTTC.

This chain uses TRBV28 with TRBJ1-3, with D possibly matching TRBD1 (6 bases). Germline V gene lookup returns CDR1 MDHEN and CDR2 SYDVKM. This CDR3 has 19 residues. Trimming removed 2 bases at V and 0 bases at J, with 20 bases between. The CDR3, as DNA: TGTGCCAGCAGTTTAGGACAGCTAAAACCCATGAGCTCTGGAAACACCATATATTTT. The encoded protein is CASSLGQLKPMSSGNTIYF.

The chain combines TRBV27 with TRBJ2-7, with D unclear. The CDR3 runs to 13 residues. Germline V lookup: CDR1 MNHEY, CDR2 SMNVEV (reference sequence). V was shortened by 1 base and J by 4 bases, with 8 bases between the two germline ends. The CDR3 loop reads CASSLFGPYEQYF. In nucleotides, the CDR3 is TGTGCCAGCAGTTTATTTGGGCCGTACGAGCAGTACTTC.

The V and J genes are TRBV10-3 and TRBJ2-4, with D tentatively TRBD1 (6 bases). Germline-derived CDR1 and CDR2 are ENHRY and SYGVKD. Trimming took off 5 bases at V and 7 bases at J, with 12 bases between the two ends. The CDR3 covers 13 residues. The CDR3 nucleotides read TGTGCCATCAGTTCTACAGGGTCCAACATTCAGTACTTC. It translates to CAISSTGSNIQYF.